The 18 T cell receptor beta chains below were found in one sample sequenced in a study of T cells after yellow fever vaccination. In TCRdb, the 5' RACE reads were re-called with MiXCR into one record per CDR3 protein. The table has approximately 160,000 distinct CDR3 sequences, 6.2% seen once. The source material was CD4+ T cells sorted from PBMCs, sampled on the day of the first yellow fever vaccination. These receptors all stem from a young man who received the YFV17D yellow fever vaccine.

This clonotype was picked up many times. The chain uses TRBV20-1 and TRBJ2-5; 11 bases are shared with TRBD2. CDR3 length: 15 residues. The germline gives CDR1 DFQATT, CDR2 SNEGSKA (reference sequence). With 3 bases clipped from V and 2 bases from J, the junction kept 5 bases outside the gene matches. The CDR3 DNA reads TGCAGTGCTAGCACCAGACTAGCGGGGCAAGAGACCCAGTACTTC. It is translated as CSASTRLAGQETQYF.

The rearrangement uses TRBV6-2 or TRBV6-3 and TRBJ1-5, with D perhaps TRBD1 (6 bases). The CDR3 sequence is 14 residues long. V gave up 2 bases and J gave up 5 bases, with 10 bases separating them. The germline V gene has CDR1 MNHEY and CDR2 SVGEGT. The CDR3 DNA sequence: TGTGCCAGCAGTTACGATCCAGGGGATCAGCCCCAGCATTTT. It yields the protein CASSYDPGDQPQHF.

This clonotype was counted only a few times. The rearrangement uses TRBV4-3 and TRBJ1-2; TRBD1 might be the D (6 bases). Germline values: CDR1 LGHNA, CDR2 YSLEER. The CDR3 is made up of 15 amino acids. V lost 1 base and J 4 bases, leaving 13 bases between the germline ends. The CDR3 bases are TGCGCCAGCAGCCAAGGTCATCGGGACACCTATGGCTACACCTTC. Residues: CASSQGHRDTYGYTF.

CDR3 nucleotide sequence: TGTGCCAGCAGTTTACGAGGGGGCCCGAATCAGCCCCAGCATTTT. The encoded protein is CASSLRGGPNQPQHF. The chain carries TRBV12-3 or TRBV12-4 and TRBJ1-5; 7 positions agree with TRBD1. This CDR3 has 15 residues. V gave up 2 bases and J gave up 4 bases; unmatched junction bases: 5.

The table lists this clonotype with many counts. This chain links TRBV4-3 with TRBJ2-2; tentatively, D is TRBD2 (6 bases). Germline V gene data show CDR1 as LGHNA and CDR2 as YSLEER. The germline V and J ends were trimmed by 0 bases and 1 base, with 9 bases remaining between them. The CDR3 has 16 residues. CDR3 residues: CASSQELAMNTGELFF. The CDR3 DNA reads TGCGCCAGCAGCCAAGAGCTAGCGATGAACACCGGGGAGCTGTTTTTT.

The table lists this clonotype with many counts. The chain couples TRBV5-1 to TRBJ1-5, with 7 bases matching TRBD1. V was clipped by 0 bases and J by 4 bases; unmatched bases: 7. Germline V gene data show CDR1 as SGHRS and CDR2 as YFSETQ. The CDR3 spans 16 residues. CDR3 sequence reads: CASSLEGRGINQPQHF. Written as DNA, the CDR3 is TGCGCCAGCAGCTTGGAAGGCAGGGGGATAAATCAGCCCCAGCATTTT.

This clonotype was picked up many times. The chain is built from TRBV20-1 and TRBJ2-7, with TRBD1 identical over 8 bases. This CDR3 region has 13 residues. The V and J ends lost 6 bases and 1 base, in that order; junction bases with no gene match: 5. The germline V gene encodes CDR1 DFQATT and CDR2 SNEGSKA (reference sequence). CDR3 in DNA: TGCAGTGCAACCGACAGGGGTTCCTACGAGCAGTACGTC. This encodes CSATDRGSYEQYV.

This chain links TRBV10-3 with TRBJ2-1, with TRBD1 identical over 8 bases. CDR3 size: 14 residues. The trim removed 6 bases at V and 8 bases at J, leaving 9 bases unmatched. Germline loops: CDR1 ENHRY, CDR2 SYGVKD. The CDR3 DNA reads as TGTGCCATCAGGGGGGCAGGGGGCAGGGATGAGCAGTTCTTC. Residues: CAIRGAGGRDEQFF.

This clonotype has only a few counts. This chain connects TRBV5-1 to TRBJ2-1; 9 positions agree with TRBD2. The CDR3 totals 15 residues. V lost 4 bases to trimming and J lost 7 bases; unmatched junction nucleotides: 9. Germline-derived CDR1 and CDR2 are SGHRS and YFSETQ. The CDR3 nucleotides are TGCGCCAGCAGCCCGACTAGCGGAAGACCTAATGAGCAGTTCTTC. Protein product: CASSPTSGRPNEQFF. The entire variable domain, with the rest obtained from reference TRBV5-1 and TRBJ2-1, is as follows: KAGVTQTPRYLIKTRGQQVTLSCSPISGHRSVSWYQQTPGQGLQFLFEYFSETQRNKGNFPGRFSGRQFSNSRSEMNVSTLELGDSALYLCASSPTSGRPNEQFFGPGTRLTVL.

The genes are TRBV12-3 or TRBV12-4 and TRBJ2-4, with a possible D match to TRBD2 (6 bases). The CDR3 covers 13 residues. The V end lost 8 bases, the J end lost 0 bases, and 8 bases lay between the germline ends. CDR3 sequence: CASGDLAKNIQYF. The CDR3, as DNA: TGTGCCAGCGGGGACTTAGCCAAAAACATTCAGTACTTC.

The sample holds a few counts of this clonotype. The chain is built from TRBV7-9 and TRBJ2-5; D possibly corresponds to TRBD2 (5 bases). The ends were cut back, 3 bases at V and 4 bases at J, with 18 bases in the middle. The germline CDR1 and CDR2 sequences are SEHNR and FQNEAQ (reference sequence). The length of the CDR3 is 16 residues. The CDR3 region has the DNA TGTGCCAGCAGCTTTTCCCCCTCGGCGGCGGGAGAGACCCAGTACTTC. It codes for CASSFSPSAAGETQYF.

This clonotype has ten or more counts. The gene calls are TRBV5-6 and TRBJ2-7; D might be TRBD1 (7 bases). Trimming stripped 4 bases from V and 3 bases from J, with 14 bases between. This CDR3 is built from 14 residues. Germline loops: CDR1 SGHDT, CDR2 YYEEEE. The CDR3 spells CASSHRQGLYEQYV. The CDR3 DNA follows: TGTGCCAGCAGCCACCGACAGGGACTCTACGAGCAGTACGTC.

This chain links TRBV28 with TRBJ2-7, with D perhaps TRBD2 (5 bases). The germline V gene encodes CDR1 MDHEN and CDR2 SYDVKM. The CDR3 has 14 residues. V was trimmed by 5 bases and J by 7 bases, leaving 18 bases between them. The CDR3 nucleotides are TGTGCCAGCAGTGGAGGTGATGTGGGTCGGGAGCAGTACTTC. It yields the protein CASSGGDVGREQYF.

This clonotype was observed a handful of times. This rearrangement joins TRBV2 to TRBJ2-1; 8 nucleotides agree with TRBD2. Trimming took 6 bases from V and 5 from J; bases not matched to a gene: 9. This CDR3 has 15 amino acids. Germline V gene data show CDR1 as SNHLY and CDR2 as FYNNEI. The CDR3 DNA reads TGTGCCAGCAGCGACCGGGGGGGCCACGACAATGAGCAGTTCTTC. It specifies CASSDRGGHDNEQFF.

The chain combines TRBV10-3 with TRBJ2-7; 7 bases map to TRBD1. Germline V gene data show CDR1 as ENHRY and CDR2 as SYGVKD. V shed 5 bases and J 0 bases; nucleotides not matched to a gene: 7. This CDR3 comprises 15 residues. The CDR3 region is CAISYRDSNSYEQYF. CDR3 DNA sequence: TGTGCCATCAGTTACCGGGACAGCAACTCCTACGAGCAGTACTTC.

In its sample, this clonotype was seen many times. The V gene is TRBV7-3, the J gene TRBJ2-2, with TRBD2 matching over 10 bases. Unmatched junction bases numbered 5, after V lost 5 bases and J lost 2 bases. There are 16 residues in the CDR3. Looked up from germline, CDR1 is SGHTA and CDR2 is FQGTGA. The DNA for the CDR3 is TGTGCCAGCAGCAAAGGGACTAGCGTTAACACCGGGGAGCTGTTTTTT. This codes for CASSKGTSVNTGELFF.

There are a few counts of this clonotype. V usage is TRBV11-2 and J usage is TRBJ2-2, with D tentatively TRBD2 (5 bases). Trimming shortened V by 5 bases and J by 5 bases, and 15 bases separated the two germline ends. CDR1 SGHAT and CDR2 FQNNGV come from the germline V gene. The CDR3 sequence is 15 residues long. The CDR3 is CASSRPLAVTGELFF. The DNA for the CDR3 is TGTGCCAGCAGCCGTCCCCTAGCAGTGACCGGGGAGCTGTTTTTT.

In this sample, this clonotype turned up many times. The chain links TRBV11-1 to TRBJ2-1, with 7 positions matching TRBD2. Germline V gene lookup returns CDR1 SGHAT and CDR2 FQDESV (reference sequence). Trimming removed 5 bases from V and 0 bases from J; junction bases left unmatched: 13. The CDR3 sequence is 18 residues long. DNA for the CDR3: TGTGCCAGCAGCCAACCACGCGGGGGAGGCAGCTCCTACAATGAGCAGTTCTTC. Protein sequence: CASSQPRGGGSSYNEQFF.